This TCR beta chain was identified in a study of cytomegalovirus exposure and HLA in healthy donors. Study-wide results and limits: Earlier results showed most TCR beta V segments being productive about 87% or about 30% of the time.

The PCR employed 60 Vbeta primers together with 13 Jbeta primers. In the original workflow: In a later analysis, some 11 million of about 80 million unique beta chains occurred in at least two donors. The data were produced by immunoSEQ multiplex PCR, yet TCRdb's version contains in-frame clones alone and is incomplete. V, J and clone size are those of that table, while D and trimming were read from the DNA. The data hold 95,000 to 150,000 clones, with under 80% observed a single time. CDR3 length equals 13 residues. Germline V CDR1 and CDR2: SGHRS, YFSETQ. Losses at the gene ends were 4 bases for V and 5 bases for J; bases not matched to a gene: 5. To note about this clone: Its specificity is unknown.

The chain carries TRBV5-1 and TRBJ2-5; TRBD1 matches 7 bases. Specimen: PBMCs. The origin of this receptor is a man aged 60 to 75 in good health and CMV-seropositive. CDR3 in amino acids: CASSEGAGETQYF. In DNA form, the CDR3 reads TGCGCCAGCAGCGAGGGGGCAGGGGAGACCCAGTACTTC.